Below, 22 T cell receptor beta chains from the same sample are listed, as sequenced in a study of identical twins. TCRdb passed the 5' RACE reads through MiXCR, listing each CDR3 protein once. The sample includes roughly 260,000 distinct CDR3 sequences, over 11% seen only once; the top ten take about 9%. Input material: memory (CD45RO+) T cells sorted from blood. The receptors shown here come from a woman younger than 30 in good health.

This clonotype appeared a few times. V gene TRBV7-2 combines with J gene TRBJ2-7; D is possibly TRBD1 (8 bases). The CDR3 has 17 residues. Germline loops: CDR1 SGHTA, CDR2 FQGNSA. V gave up 2 bases and J gave up 6 bases, with 23 bases separating them. The CDR3 protein is CASSLKGGGQEAGEQYF. The CDR3 coding sequence is TGTGCCAGCAGCTTAAAGGGAGGGGGACAGGAGGCTGGCGAGCAGTACTTC.

This rearrangement joins TRBV12-3 or TRBV12-4 to TRBJ2-1; 8 bases align to TRBD1. This CDR3 has 14 residues. J lost 5 bases, V lost 7 bases, and 7 bases had no gene match. CDR3 region: CASTKDRVHNEQFF. The CDR3 coding sequence is TGTGCCAGCACTAAGGACAGGGTCCACAATGAGCAGTTCTTC.

The genes are TRBV20-1 and TRBJ1-1; D is ambiguous. Trimming left V 2 bases short and J 8 bases short, with 9 bases between. Germline values: CDR1 DFQATT, CDR2 SNEGSKA (reference sequence). The CDR3 contains 11 residues. DNA for the CDR3: TGCAGTGCTAGAAGGGCGCTAGAAGCTTTCTTT. Translation: CSARRALEAFF.

This clonotype was detected a few times. The chain combines TRBV4-3 with TRBJ2-3, with D unresolved. Trimming removed 3 bases from V and 1 base from J, with 8 bases in between. Germline lookup yields CDR1 LGHNA and CDR2 YSLEER. The CDR3 has 14 amino acids. CDR3 coding DNA: TGCGCCAGCAGCCAGAGTCGCCGCACAGATACGCAGTATTTT. Protein sequence: CASSQSRRTDTQYF.

This clonotype has only a few counts. V is TRBV29-1 and J is TRBJ1-1, with D unresolved. V dropped 3 bases and J dropped 0 bases, with 5 bases sitting between them. This CDR3 is built from 12 residues. CDR1 SQVTM and CDR2 ANQGSEA come from the germline V gene. CDR3 residues: CSVDVVNTEAFF. The CDR3, as DNA: TGCAGCGTTGATGTTGTGAACACTGAAGCTTTCTTT.

Many counts were recorded for this clonotype. The chain links TRBV12-3 or TRBV12-4 to TRBJ2-7; a possible D gene is TRBD2 (5 bases). The V gene lost 5 bases and the J gene lost 2 bases, with 13 bases spanning the gap. The CDR3 runs 14 residues. The CDR3 sequence is CASSEDGGAYEQYF. In DNA, the CDR3 is TGTGCCAGCAGTGAGGACGGAGGAGCCTACGAGCAGTACTTC.

The CDR3 loop is CASSAGQGWDTEAFF. CDR3 sequence (DNA): TGTGCCAGCAGTGCCGGACAGGGCTGGGACACTGAAGCTTTCTTT. The genes are TRBV6-1 and TRBJ1-1; 8 nucleotides match TRBD1. J gave up 3 bases and V 4 bases, and 7 bases lay outside the gene matches. CDR3 size: 15 residues. Germline loops: CDR1 MNHNS, CDR2 SASEGT.

The chain uses TRBV5-1 and TRBJ2-7; 8 bases match TRBD1. Germline CDR1 and CDR2: SGHRS and YFSETQ. The V gene end was trimmed by 6 bases and the J gene end by 1 base; junction bases not matched to a gene: 9. The CDR3 runs to 15 residues. CDR3 sequence (DNA): TGCGCCAGCAAACTTACAGGACAGGGATCCTACGAGCAGTACTTC. Amino acids: CASKLTGQGSYEQYF.

This clonotype was seen at least ten times. The chain joins TRBV5-6 to TRBJ2-3, with D maybe TRBD2 (5 bases). The CDR3 consists of 16 residues. Germline CDR1 and CDR2: SGHDT and YYEEEE. Trimming cost V 4 bases and J 5 bases, with 20 bases left between them. CDR3 protein: CASSPPGKSRGDTQYF. The CDR3 DNA follows: TGTGCCAGCAGCCCACCGGGGAAAAGCCGGGGAGATACGCAGTATTTT.

This clonotype was seen many times. The chain recombines TRBV20-1 with TRBJ2-7, with 7 bases that match TRBD2. Unmatched junction bases numbered 6, after V lost 5 bases and J lost 2 bases. This CDR3 contains 13 residues. Germline CDR1 DFQATT, CDR2 SNEGSKA (reference sequence). CDR3 nucleotides: TGCAGTGCTGGGCGCGGGAGAACCTACGAGCAGTACTTC. Its protein is CSAGRGRTYEQYF.

The rearrangement links TRBV5-1 to TRBJ2-2, with 7 positions matching TRBD2. The length of the CDR3 is 16 residues. V gave up 4 bases and J gave up 4 bases; unmatched junction bases: 10. Germline CDR1 reads SGHRS; CDR2 reads YFSETQ. The CDR3 spells CASSLIGGRATGELFF. The CDR3 DNA follows: TGCGCCAGCAGCCTGATCGGGGGGAGGGCCACCGGGGAGCTGTTTTTT.

This clonotype was seen a handful of times. The chain has TRBV3-1 and TRBJ2-5, with unresolved D. Germline V gene lookup returns CDR1 LGHDT and CDR2 YNNKEL (reference sequence). V was pared by 4 bases and J by 5 bases, with 11 bases between. This CDR3 is 13 amino acids long. CDR3 nucleotides: TGTGCCAGCAGCCTCACTCGCACGGAGACCCAGTACTTC. Translating it yields CASSLTRTETQYF.

This clonotype occurred a few times. V gene TRBV5-1 combines with J gene TRBJ1-6; 7 bases map to TRBD1. CDR3 length equals 16 residues. Per germline, CDR1 SGHRS and CDR2 YFSETQ. The V segment lost 3 bases and the J segment 4 bases; nucleotides outside the gene matches: 7. Here the CDR3 DNA reads TGCGCCAGCAGCTCCCGGGACAGACGGTATAATTCACCCCTCCACTTT. It is translated as CASSSRDRRYNSPLHF.

The rearrangement uses TRBV19 and TRBJ2-7; D unresolved. Trimming cost V 6 bases and J 2 bases, with 17 bases left between them. This CDR3 spans 15 amino acids. Per the germline V gene, CDR1 is LNHDA and CDR2 is SQIVND (reference sequence). DNA for the CDR3: TGTGCCAGTAGGACCTCCGGGCTTCTTGCCTACGAGCAGTACTTC. As protein: CASRTSGLLAYEQYF.

A few counts support this clonotype. J is TRBJ2-1 and V is TRBV11-2; 9 bases are a match to TRBD1. The CDR3 loop spans 16 amino acids. In germline, CDR1 is SGHAT, CDR2 FQNNGV. The junction had 8 bases not matched to a gene; V was cut back by 0 bases and J by 8 bases. CDR3 bases: TGTGCCAGCAGCTTAGATCTGACAGGGGGTTATCATGAGCAGTTCTTC. Amino acids: CASSLDLTGGYHEQFF.

This clonotype has a count of ten or more. This chain connects TRBV7-9 to TRBJ2-1, with TRBD2 as a possible D gene (6 bases). V was pared by 5 bases and J by 4 bases, with 15 bases between. Germline V gene sequence: CDR1 SEHNR, CDR2 FQNEAQ (reference sequence). The CDR3 has 15 amino acids. Here the CDR3 reads CASSRRDWNYNEQFF. The CDR3 DNA reads TGTGCCAGCAGCCGCCGGGACTGGAATTACAATGAGCAGTTCTTC. The full variable domain, rest sourced from reference TRBV7-9 and TRBJ2-1, is DTGVSQNPRHKITKRGQNVTFRCDPISEHNRLYWYRQTLGQGPEFLTYFQNEAQLEKSRLLSDRFSAERPKGSFSTLEIQRTEQGDSAMYLCASSRRDWNYNEQFFGPGTRLTVL.

Here the CDR3 DNA reads TGCAGTGCTAGAGATCAGAGGACAGAGATAAATGAGCAGTTCTTC. Encoded protein: CSARDQRTEINEQFF. The chain joins TRBV20-1 to TRBJ2-1; possible D gene TRBD1, 6 bases. The CDR3 consists of 15 residues. CDR1 and CDR2 (germline): DFQATT, SNEGSKA (reference sequence). Trimming stripped 0 bases from V and 7 bases from J, with 16 bases between.

This clonotype appeared a few times. The chain joins TRBV29-1 to TRBJ2-5; D not resolved. Germline-derived CDR1 and CDR2 are SQVTM and ANQGSEA. The CDR3 has 10 residues. V lost 4 bases, J lost 5 bases, and 5 bases lay in between. CDR3 DNA sequence: TGCAGCGTTGCCCGGGAGACCCAGTACTTC. Protein: CSVARETQYF.

This clonotype was recorded many times. The chain links TRBV7-9 to TRBJ1-5, with unresolved D. Germline V gene data show CDR1 as SEHNR and CDR2 as FQNEAQ (reference sequence). Trimming left V 5 bases short and J 0 bases short, with 8 bases between. This CDR3 has 14 residues. CDR3 sequence reads: CASSASYSNQPQHF. DNA for the CDR3: TGTGCCAGCAGCGCATCTTATAGCAATCAGCCCCAGCATTTT.

As DNA, the CDR3 is TGCGCCAGCAGCCAGTTACTAGAGCGGGGGAGAGAGACCCAGTACTTC. This codes for CASSQLLERGRETQYF. J is TRBJ2-5 and V is TRBV5-1, with 8 positions matching TRBD2. The CDR3 runs 16 residues. CDR1 is SGHRS, CDR2 YFSETQ, per germline. The V gene end was trimmed by 4 bases and the J gene end by 4 bases; junction bases not matched to a gene: 12.

This clonotype has a handful of counts. The chain recombines TRBV29-1 with TRBJ2-1; D not resolved. Per the germline V gene, CDR1 is SQVTM and CDR2 is ANQGSEA. Trimming cost V 5 bases and J 0 bases, with 11 bases left between them. The CDR3 sequence is 14 residues long. The CDR3 sequence is CSVKPVFSYNEQFF. The DNA of the CDR3 is TGCAGCGTTAAGCCCGTTTTCTCCTACAATGAGCAGTTCTTC.

This chain joins TRBV9 and TRBJ1-2; D is undetermined. V was trimmed by 0 bases and J by 5 bases, leaving 11 bases between them. Per germline, CDR1 SGDLS and CDR2 YYNGEE. CDR3 length equals 14 residues. CDR3 amino acids: CASSVGLGDYGYTF. The CDR3 region has the DNA TGTGCCAGCAGCGTAGGCCTTGGGGATTATGGCTACACCTTC.